The rows below give T cell receptor beta chains drawn from one sample of a study of T-cell memory formation after mild COVID-19. Via MiXCR, TCRdb re-called the 5' RACE reads, giving one row per CDR3 protein. The sample holds about 560,000 distinct CDR3 sequences; about a fifth are singletons and the top ten take about 8.2%. The specimen sequenced was PBMCs or a T cell subset sorted from them (not recorded which). The receptors come from an adult woman who had mild COVID-19 (a few samples of this study predate the infection). Cell type and time point are not known. Each CDR3 is given with its conserved first and last residue. A D gene is named only where the DNA matches it firmly. The size entry is marked missing in some rows and otherwise reads once, few, many or a size class.

clone size | J gene | V gene | D gene | CDR3 protein | CDR3 DNA
NA | TRBJ1-2 | TRBV5-6 | NA | CASSLSPTGPYGYTF | TGTGCCAGCAGCTTGTCCCCGACAGGCCCCTATGGCTACACCTTC
NA | TRBJ1-2 | TRBV29-1 | NA | CSVEDHTYGYTF | TGCAGCGTTGAGGATCACACCTATGGCTACACCTTC
few | TRBJ2-1 | TRBV10-3 | TRBD2 | CALQRGLANEQFF | TGTGCCCTCCAGCGGGGGCTCGCCAATGAGCAGTTCTTC
few | TRBJ2-7 | TRBV5-1 | NA | CASSLTGVDEQYF | TGCGCCAGCAGCTTAACGGGAGTAGACGAGCAGTACTTC
few | TRBJ1-1 | TRBV12-3/TRBV12-4 | NA | CASFPYWSTEAFF | TGTGCCAGCTTCCCTTACTGGAGTACTGAAGCTTTCTTT
NA | TRBJ1-3 | TRBV2 | TRBD1 | CASSGSRGPGNTIYF | TGTGCCAGCAGTGGAAGCAGGGGGCCTGGAAACACCATATATTTT
NA | TRBJ1-2 | TRBV6-5 | NA | CASRPDRNYGYTF | TGTGCCAGCAGGCCCGACAGGAACTATGGCTACACCTTC
NA | TRBJ2-3 | TRBV14 | TRBD1 | CASSQPNNRDTGDMGTQYF | TGTGCCAGCAGCCAACCCAATAACCGGGACACAGGGGATATGGGTACGCAGTATTTT
few | TRBJ2-1 | TRBV11-2 | TRBD2 | CASSLTGGVFF | TGTGCCAGCAGCCTCACCGGGGGGGTGTTCTTC
NA | TRBJ1-2 | TRBV30 | TRBD1 | CAWSHGTGGDYGYTF | TGTGCCTGGAGTCATGGGACAGGGGGCGACTATGGCTACACCTTC